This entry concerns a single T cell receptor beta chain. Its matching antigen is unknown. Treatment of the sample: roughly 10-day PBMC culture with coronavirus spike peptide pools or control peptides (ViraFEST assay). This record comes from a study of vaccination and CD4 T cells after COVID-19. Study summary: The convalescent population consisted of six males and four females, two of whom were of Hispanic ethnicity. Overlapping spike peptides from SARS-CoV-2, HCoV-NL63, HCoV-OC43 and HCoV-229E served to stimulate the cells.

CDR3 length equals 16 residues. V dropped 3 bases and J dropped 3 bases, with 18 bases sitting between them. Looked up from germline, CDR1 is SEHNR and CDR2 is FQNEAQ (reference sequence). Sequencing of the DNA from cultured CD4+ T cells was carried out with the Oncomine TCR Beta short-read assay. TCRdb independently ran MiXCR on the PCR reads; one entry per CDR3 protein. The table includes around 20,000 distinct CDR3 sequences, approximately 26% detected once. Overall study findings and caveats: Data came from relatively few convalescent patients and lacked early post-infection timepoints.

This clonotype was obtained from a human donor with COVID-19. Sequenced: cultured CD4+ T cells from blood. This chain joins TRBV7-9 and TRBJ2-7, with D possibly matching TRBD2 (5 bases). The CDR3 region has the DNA TGTGCCAGCAGCTTGTCCGATCGGGGTTCAAACTACGAGCAGTACTTC. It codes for CASSLSDRGSNYEQYF.